A selection of T cell receptor beta chains follows, all from one sample in a study of response to subunit inactivated influenza vaccine. TCRdb used MiXCR to reprocess the RT-PCR reads, holding one entry per CDR3 protein. The sample holds over 650,000 distinct CDR3 sequences, less than 20% seen once. The sequencing used PBMCs from blood, collected roughly 5 days after vaccination. These receptors were collected from a man between 50 and 59 years old who received an inactivated influenza vaccine. Each CDR3 is given with its conserved first and last residue. Fields, in order: CDR3 DNA, CDR3 protein, V gene, clone size, D gene, J gene. D genes are given only for firm matches. Some rows mark clone size as missing; the rest say once, few, many or name a class of expanded clone.

CDR3nt: TGTGCCATCGGGCGAGGATCTAATTCACCCCTCCACTTT; CDR3aa: CAIGRGSNSPLHF; v_gene: TRBV10-3; abundance: .; d_gene: .; j_gene: TRBJ1-6
CDR3nt: TGTGCCAGCAGCTTTTCGGCAGGGCCGGCAGATACGCAGTATTTT; CDR3aa: CASSFSAGPADTQYF; v_gene: TRBV5-5; abundance: .; d_gene: .; j_gene: TRBJ2-3
CDR3nt: TGTGCCAGCAGCTCCCGCTATCAGCCCCAGCATTTT; CDR3aa: CASSSRYQPQHF; v_gene: TRBV5-6; abundance: many; d_gene: .; j_gene: TRBJ1-5
CDR3nt: TGCAGTCGGATGGTGGGACAGGGGAACACTGAAGCTTTCTTT; CDR3aa: CSRMVGQGNTEAFF; v_gene: TRBV20-1; abundance: .; d_gene: TRBD1; j_gene: TRBJ1-1
CDR3nt: TGTGCCAGCAGATTGACAGGGTTTTCTGAAGCTTTCTTT; CDR3aa: CASRLTGFSEAFF; v_gene: TRBV6-1; abundance: few; d_gene: TRBD1; j_gene: TRBJ1-1
CDR3nt: TGCACCAGCAGCCAAGAGCTCAGGACAGGGTTAGGTGGGCAGTACTTC; CDR3aa: CTSSQELRTGLGGQYF; v_gene: TRBV4-1; abundance: .; d_gene: TRBD1; j_gene: TRBJ2-7
CDR3nt: TGTGCCAGCAGCTTAAAGCAGGGGTCCGGGGAGCTGTTTTTT; CDR3aa: CASSLKQGSGELFF; v_gene: TRBV7-3; abundance: once; d_gene: .; j_gene: TRBJ2-2
CDR3nt: TGTGCCAGCACTCTTTTGCCCCCGAGGACCGGGGAGCTGTTTTTT; CDR3aa: CASTLLPPRTGELFF; v_gene: TRBV12-3/TRBV12-4; abundance: few; d_gene: .; j_gene: TRBJ2-2
CDR3nt: TGTGCCAGCAGTTACTCGACGATGAGCGAGCTGTTTTTT; CDR3aa: CASSYSTMSELFF; v_gene: TRBV6-6; abundance: .; d_gene: .; j_gene: TRBJ2-2
CDR3nt: TGCGCCAGCAGTCAATCGCGGGGGGCCAATGAGCAGTTCTTC; CDR3aa: CASSQSRGANEQFF; v_gene: TRBV23-1; abundance: few; d_gene: TRBD2; j_gene: TRBJ2-1
CDR3nt: TGTGCCAGCAGCTTAGATGGCCTCTCGTTCACTGAAGCTTTCTTT; CDR3aa: CASSLDGLSFTEAFF; v_gene: TRBV7-9; abundance: few; d_gene: .; j_gene: TRBJ1-1
CDR3nt: TGTGCCAGCAGCCCCCGAGGGGCGGGAGGTTCCGAGCAGTTCTTC; CDR3aa: CASSPRGAGGSEQFF; v_gene: TRBV4-2; abundance: many; d_gene: TRBD2; j_gene: TRBJ2-1
CDR3nt: TGCGCCAGCAGCAAAACAGTGACCTCCTACAATGAGCAGTTCTTC; CDR3aa: CASSKTVTSYNEQFF; v_gene: TRBV5-1; abundance: .; d_gene: .; j_gene: TRBJ2-1
CDR3nt: TGTGCCAGCAGCCGGATAGGGGGCAAATCAGATACGCAGTATTTT; CDR3aa: CASSRIGGKSDTQYF; v_gene: TRBV7-2; abundance: .; d_gene: TRBD1; j_gene: TRBJ2-3
CDR3nt: TGTGCCAGCAGCGTCCCAGAAACCTACGAGCAGTACTTC; CDR3aa: CASSVPETYEQYF; v_gene: TRBV9; abundance: .; d_gene: .; j_gene: TRBJ2-7
CDR3nt: TGTGCCAGCAGCTATAGGGTTAGGGGTTTGGCTAGCGGCGCCTACGAGCAGTACTTC; CDR3aa: CASSYRVRGLASGAYEQYF; v_gene: TRBV11-2; abundance: few; d_gene: TRBD2; j_gene: TRBJ2-7
CDR3nt: TGCGCCAGCAGAGGGACAGCGATCTACGAGCAGTACTTC; CDR3aa: CASRGTAIYEQYF; v_gene: TRBV5-1; abundance: .; d_gene: TRBD1; j_gene: TRBJ2-7
CDR3nt: TGCAGTGCAGACAGGACAGCGAACACTGAAGCTTTCTTT; CDR3aa: CSADRTANTEAFF; v_gene: TRBV20-1; abundance: .; d_gene: .; j_gene: TRBJ1-1
CDR3nt: TGTGCCACCAGTGACCCGCTGTCTGGGATTAGCAATCAGCCCCAGCATTTT; CDR3aa: CATSDPLSGISNQPQHF; v_gene: TRBV24-1; abundance: once; d_gene: .; j_gene: TRBJ1-5
CDR3nt: TGCAGCGTCTCCTTCTCGGGGTTTAGCAATCAGCCCCAGCATTTT; CDR3aa: CSVSFSGFSNQPQHF; v_gene: TRBV29-1; abundance: few; d_gene: .; j_gene: TRBJ1-5
CDR3nt: TGTGCCAGCACCCAGAGGGCGGGTAATGAGCAGTTCTTC; CDR3aa: CASTQRAGNEQFF; v_gene: TRBV12-3/TRBV12-4; abundance: few; d_gene: .; j_gene: TRBJ2-1
CDR3nt: TGTGCCAGCAGCTTAGCTTCCCCCGGACAGGGTGCCTACGAGCAGTACTTC; CDR3aa: CASSLASPGQGAYEQYF; v_gene: TRBV7-6; abundance: .; d_gene: TRBD1; j_gene: TRBJ2-7
CDR3nt: TGCGCCAGCAGCTTGAAGGGGAGCCCTAATGAAAAACTGTTTTTT; CDR3aa: CASSLKGSPNEKLFF; v_gene: TRBV5-1; abundance: few; d_gene: .; j_gene: TRBJ1-4
CDR3nt: TGTGCCAGCAGCTTAGATAGGGCCGCTGATGAGCAGTTCTTC; CDR3aa: CASSLDRAADEQFF; v_gene: TRBV7-2; abundance: many; d_gene: .; j_gene: TRBJ2-1
CDR3nt: TGTGCCGTGCAGCGGGAGGAGTGGTATTTT; CDR3aa: CAVQREEWYF; v_gene: TRBV28; abundance: .; d_gene: TRBD2; j_gene: TRBJ2-3
CDR3nt: TGCAGCGTTGAACCCTACAGTTCCAATGAGCAGTTCTTC; CDR3aa: CSVEPYSSNEQFF; v_gene: TRBV29-1; abundance: many; d_gene: .; j_gene: TRBJ2-1
CDR3nt: TGTGCCAGCTCACCCGTGTCCGGGGGTGAGCAGTTCTTC; CDR3aa: CASSPVSGGEQFF; v_gene: TRBV18; abundance: .; d_gene: .; j_gene: TRBJ2-1
CDR3nt: TGCGCCAGCAGCCTCACACCGGGACAGTCCTTTTACGAGCAGTACTTC; CDR3aa: CASSLTPGQSFYEQYF; v_gene: TRBV5-1; abundance: few; d_gene: TRBD1; j_gene: TRBJ2-7
CDR3nt: TGTGCCAGTAGTGACAGGGGGATAGTAGAGACCCAGTACTTC; CDR3aa: CASSDRGIVETQYF; v_gene: TRBV12-3/TRBV12-4; abundance: .; d_gene: TRBD1; j_gene: TRBJ2-5
CDR3nt: TGTGCCAGCAGCTTGCTAACTAGCGGGAGTGTAGGGAATGAGCAGTTCTTC; CDR3aa: CASSLLTSGSVGNEQFF; v_gene: TRBV5-6; abundance: few; d_gene: TRBD2; j_gene: TRBJ2-1
CDR3nt: TGTGCCAGCGAAAACCGGGCGGGAGGCTACGAGCAGTACTTC; CDR3aa: CASENRAGGYEQYF; v_gene: TRBV6-1; abundance: .; d_gene: TRBD2; j_gene: TRBJ2-7
CDR3nt: TGTGCCAGCAGCCGCCGGGACAGGGACCCTGAAGCTTTCTTT; CDR3aa: CASSRRDRDPEAFF; v_gene: TRBV5-6; abundance: .; d_gene: TRBD1; j_gene: TRBJ1-1
CDR3nt: TGTGCCAGCAGCTTCGACCGGCTTGAAAAACTGTTTTTT; CDR3aa: CASSFDRLEKLFF; v_gene: TRBV7-8; abundance: .; d_gene: .; j_gene: TRBJ1-4
CDR3nt: TGTGCCTGGAGCACAACTAGCGGTAACAATGAGCAGTTCTTC; CDR3aa: CAWSTTSGNNEQFF; v_gene: TRBV30; abundance: .; d_gene: TRBD2; j_gene: TRBJ2-1
CDR3nt: TGTGCCAGCAGCGTTGGGGGTTGGGGCACTGAAGCTTTCTTT; CDR3aa: CASSVGGWGTEAFF; v_gene: TRBV9; abundance: few; d_gene: .; j_gene: TRBJ1-1
CDR3nt: TGCAGTGCGGGCGGCACAGGGTTGGACACTGAAGCTTTCTTT; CDR3aa: CSAGGTGLDTEAFF; v_gene: TRBV20-1; abundance: .; d_gene: .; j_gene: TRBJ1-1
CDR3nt: TGTGCCACCGCAGGGGCTCCCTCAAACACCATATATTTT; CDR3aa: CATAGAPSNTIYF; v_gene: TRBV10-3; abundance: few; d_gene: .; j_gene: TRBJ1-3
CDR3nt: TGCAGTGCTAGAGGAGCGGGAGGTATCCACGAGCAGTACTTC; CDR3aa: CSARGAGGIHEQYF; v_gene: TRBV20-1; abundance: few; d_gene: TRBD2; j_gene: TRBJ2-7
CDR3nt: TGTGCCAGCAGCCCCGGACAGGAATCCTACGAGCAGTACTTC; CDR3aa: CASSPGQESYEQYF; v_gene: TRBV12-3/TRBV12-4; abundance: few; d_gene: TRBD1; j_gene: TRBJ2-7